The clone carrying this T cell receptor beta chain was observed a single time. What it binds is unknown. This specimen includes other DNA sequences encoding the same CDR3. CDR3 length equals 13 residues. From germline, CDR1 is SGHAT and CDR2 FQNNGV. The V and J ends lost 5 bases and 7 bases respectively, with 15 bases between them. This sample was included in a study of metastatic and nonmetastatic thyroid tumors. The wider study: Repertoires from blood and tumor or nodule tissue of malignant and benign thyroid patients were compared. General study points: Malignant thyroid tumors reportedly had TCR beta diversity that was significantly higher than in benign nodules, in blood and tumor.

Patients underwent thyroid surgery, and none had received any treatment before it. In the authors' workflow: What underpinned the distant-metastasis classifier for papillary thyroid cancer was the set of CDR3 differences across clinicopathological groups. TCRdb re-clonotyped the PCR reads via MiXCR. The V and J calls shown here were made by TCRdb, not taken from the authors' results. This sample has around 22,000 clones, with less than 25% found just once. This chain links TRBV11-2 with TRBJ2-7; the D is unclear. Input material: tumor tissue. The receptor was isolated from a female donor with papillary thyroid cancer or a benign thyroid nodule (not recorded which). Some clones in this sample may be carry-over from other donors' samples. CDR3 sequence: CASSRESFGEQYF. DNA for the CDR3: TGTGCCAGCAGCCGTGAGAGCTTTGGGGAGCAGTACTTC.